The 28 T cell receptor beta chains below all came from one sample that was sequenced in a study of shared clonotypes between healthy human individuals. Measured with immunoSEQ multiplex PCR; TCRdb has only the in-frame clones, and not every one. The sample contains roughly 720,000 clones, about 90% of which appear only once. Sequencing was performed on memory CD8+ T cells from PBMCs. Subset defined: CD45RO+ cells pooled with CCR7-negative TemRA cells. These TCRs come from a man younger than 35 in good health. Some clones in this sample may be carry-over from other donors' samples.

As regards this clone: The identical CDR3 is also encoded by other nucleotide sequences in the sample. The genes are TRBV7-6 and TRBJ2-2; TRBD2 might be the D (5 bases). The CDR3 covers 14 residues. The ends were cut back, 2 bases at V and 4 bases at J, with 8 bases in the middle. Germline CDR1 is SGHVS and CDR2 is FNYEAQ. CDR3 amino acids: CASSLPEGTGELFF. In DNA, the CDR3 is TGTGCCAGCAGCTTACCAGAGGGCACCGGGGAGCTGTTTTTT.

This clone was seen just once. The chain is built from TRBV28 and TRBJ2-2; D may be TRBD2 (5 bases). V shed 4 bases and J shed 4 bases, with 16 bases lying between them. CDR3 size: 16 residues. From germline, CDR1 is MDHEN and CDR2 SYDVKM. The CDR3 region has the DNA TGTGCCAGCAGTTCACCGGGTGAGGCGGGCACCGGGGAGCTGTTTTTT. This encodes CASSSPGEAGTGELFF.

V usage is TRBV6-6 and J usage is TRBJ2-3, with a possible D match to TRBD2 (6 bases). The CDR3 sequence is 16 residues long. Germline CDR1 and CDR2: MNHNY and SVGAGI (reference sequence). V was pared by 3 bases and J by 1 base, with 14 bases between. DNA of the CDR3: TGTGCCAGCAGTTATTCACGCGGGGAAGGCACAGATACGCAGTATTTT. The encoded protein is CASSYSRGEGTDTQYF.

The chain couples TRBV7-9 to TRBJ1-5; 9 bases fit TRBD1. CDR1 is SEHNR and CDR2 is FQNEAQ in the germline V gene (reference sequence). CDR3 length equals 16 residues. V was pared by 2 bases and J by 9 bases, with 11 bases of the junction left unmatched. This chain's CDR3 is CASSLRTGAAEVPQHF. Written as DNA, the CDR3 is TGTGCCAGCAGCTTAAGGACAGGGGCCGCGGAAGTGCCCCAGCATTTT.

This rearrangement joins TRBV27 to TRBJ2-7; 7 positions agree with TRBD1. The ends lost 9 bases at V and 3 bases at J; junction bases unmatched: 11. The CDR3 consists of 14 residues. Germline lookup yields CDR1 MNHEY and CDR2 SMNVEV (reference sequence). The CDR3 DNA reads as TGTGCCAGTGCCAGAGACAGGGCCCTCTACGAGCAGTACTTC. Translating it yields CASARDRALYEQYF.

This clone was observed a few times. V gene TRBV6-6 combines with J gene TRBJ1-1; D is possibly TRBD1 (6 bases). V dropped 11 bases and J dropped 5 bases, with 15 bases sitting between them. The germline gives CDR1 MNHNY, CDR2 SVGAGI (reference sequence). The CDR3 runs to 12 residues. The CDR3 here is CAPAGGATEAFF. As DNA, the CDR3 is TGTGCCCCCGCGGGGGGGGCAACTGAAGCTTTCTTT.

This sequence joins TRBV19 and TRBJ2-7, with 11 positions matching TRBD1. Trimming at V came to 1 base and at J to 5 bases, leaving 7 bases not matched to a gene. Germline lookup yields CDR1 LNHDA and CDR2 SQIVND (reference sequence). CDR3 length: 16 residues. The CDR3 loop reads CASSIARDRGVDEQYF. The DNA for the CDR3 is TGTGCCAGTAGTATAGCGCGGGACAGGGGGGTGGACGAGCAGTACTTC.

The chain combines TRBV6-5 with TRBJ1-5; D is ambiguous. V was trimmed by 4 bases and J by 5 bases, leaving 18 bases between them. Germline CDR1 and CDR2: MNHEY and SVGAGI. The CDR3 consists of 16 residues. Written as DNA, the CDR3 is TGTGCCAGCAGTTCCCCGGAGGCGGGAGTCCATCAGCCCCAGCATTTT. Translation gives CASSSPEAGVHQPQHF.

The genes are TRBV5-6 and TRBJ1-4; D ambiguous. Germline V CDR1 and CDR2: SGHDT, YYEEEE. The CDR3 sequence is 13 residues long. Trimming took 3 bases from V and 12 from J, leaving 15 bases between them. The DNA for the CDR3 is TGTGCCAGCAGCTCCGACCTTGAGTCGGAACTGTTTTTT. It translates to CASSSDLESELFF.

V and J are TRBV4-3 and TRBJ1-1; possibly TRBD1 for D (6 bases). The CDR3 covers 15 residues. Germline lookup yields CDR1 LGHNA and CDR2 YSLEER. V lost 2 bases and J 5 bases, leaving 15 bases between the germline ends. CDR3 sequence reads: CASSQSAGGWTEAFF. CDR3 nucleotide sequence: TGCGCCAGCAGCCAAAGTGCGGGGGGCTGGACTGAAGCTTTCTTT.

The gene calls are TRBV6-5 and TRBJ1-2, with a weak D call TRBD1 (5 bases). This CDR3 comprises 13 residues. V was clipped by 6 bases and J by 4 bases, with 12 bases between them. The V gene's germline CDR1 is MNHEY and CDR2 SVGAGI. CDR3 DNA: TGTGCCAGCAGGGGGGGAAGGGGCTATGGCTACACCTTC. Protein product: CASRGGRGYGYTF.

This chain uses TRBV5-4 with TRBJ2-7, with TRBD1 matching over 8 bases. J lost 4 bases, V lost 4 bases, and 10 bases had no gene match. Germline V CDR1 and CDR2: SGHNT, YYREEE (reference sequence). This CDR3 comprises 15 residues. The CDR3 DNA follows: TGTGCCAGCAGCCTCGGGACAGGCCCAGGGTACGAGCAGTACTTC. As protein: CASSLGTGPGYEQYF. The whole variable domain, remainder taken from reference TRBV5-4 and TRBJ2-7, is ETGVTQSPTHLIKTRGQQVTLRCSSQSGHNTVSWYQQALGQGPQFIFQYYREEENGRGNFPPRFSGLQFPNYSSELNVNALELDDSALYLCASSLGTGPGYEQYFGPGTRLTVT.

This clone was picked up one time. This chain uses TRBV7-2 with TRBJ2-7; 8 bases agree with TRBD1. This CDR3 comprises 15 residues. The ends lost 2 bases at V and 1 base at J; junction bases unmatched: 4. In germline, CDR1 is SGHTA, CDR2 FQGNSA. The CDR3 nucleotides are TGTGCCAGCAGCTTAAGGACAGGGTGGTCCTACGAGCAGTACTTC. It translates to CASSLRTGWSYEQYF.

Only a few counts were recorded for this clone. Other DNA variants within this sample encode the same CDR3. As DNA, the CDR3 is TGTGCCAGCAGTTTATCAGGCAGCTACGAGCAGTACTTC. The encoded protein is CASSLSGSYEQYF. This chain connects TRBV27 to TRBJ2-7; no reliable D call. This CDR3 has 13 residues. CDR1 is MNHEY and CDR2 is SMNVEV in the germline V gene (reference sequence). V shed 0 bases and J shed 3 bases, with 6 bases lying between them.

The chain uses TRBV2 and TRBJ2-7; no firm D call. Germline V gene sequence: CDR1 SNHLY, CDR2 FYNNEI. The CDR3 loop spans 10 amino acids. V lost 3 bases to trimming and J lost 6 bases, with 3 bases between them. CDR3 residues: CASSDLEQYF. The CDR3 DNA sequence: TGTGCCAGCAGTGATCTCGAGCAGTACTTC.

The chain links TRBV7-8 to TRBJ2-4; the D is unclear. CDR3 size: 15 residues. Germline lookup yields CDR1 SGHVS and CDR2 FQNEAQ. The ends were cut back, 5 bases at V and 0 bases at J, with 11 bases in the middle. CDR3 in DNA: TGTGCCAGCAGCCTTAACACTTTAGCCAAAAACATTCAGTACTTC. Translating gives CASSLNTLAKNIQYF. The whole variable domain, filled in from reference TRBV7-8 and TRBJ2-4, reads GAGVSQSPRYKVAKRGQDVALRCDPISGHVSLFWYQQALGQGPEFLTYFQNEAQLDKSGLPSDRFFAERPEGSVSTLKIQRTQQEDSAVYLCASSLNTLAKNIQYFGAGTRLSVL.

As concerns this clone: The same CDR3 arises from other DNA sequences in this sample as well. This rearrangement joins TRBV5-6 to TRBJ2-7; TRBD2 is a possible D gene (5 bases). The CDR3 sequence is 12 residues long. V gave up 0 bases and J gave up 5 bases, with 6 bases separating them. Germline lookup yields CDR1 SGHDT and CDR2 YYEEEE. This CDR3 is CASSLAGDEQYF. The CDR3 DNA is TGTGCCAGCAGCTTGGCCGGGGACGAGCAGTACTTC.

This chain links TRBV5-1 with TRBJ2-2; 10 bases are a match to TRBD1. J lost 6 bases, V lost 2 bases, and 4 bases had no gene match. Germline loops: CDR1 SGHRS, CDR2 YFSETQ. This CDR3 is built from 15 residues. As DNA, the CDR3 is TGCGCCAGCAGCTTCGGGACAGGGGAGCCCGGGGAGCTGTTTTTT. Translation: CASSFGTGEPGELFF.

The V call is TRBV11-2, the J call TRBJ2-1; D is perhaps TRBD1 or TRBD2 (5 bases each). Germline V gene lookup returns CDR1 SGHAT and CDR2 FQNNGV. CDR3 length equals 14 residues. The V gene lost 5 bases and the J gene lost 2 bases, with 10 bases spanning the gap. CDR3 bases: TGTGCCAGCAGCCGATGGGACGCCTACAATGAGCAGTTCTTC. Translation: CASSRWDAYNEQFF.

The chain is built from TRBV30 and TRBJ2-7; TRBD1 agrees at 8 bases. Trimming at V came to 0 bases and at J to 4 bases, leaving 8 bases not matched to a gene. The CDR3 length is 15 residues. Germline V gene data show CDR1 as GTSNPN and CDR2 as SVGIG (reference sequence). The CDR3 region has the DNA TGTGCCTGGAGTGTAGGGGCAGGGGGCGGGTACGAGCAGTACTTC. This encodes CAWSVGAGGGYEQYF.

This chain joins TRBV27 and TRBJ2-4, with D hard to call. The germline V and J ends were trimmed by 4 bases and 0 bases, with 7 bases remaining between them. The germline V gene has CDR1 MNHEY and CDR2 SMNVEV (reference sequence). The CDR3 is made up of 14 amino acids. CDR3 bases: TGTGCCAGCAGTTCGAATTTAGCCAAAAACATTCAGTACTTC. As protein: CASSSNLAKNIQYF.

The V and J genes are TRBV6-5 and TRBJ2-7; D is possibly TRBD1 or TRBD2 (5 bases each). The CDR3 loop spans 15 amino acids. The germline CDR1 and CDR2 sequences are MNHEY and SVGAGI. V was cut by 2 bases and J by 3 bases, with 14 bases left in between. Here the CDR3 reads CASSYNPGRVYEQYF. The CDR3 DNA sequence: TGTGCCAGCAGTTACAACCCGGGACGGGTCTACGAGCAGTACTTC.

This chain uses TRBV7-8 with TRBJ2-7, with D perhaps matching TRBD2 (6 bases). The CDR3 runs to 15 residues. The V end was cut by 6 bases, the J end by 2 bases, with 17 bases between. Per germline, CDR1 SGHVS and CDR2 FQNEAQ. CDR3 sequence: CASRRNRDLTYEQYF. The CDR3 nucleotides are TGTGCCAGCAGGAGGAACCGGGACTTGACCTACGAGCAGTACTTC.

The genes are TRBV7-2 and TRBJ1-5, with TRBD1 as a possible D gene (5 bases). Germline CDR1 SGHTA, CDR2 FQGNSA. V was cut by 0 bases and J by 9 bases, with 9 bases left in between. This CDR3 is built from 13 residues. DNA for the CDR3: TGTGCCAGCAGCTTAGCGGTAAGGGGGCCCCAGCATTTT. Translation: CASSLAVRGPQHF.

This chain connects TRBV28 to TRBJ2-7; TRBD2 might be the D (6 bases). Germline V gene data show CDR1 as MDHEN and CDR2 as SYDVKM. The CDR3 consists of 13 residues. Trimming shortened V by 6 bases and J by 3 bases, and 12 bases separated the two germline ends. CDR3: CASRGREDYEQYF. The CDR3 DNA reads TGTGCCAGCAGAGGGCGGGAAGACTACGAGCAGTACTTC.

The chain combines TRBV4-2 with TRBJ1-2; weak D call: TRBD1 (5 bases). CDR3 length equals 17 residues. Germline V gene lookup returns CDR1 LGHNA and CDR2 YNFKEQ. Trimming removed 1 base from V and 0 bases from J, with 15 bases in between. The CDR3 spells CASSQASGVGANYGYTF. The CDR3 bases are TGTGCCAGCAGCCAAGCGTCCGGGGTGGGGGCTAACTATGGCTACACCTTC.

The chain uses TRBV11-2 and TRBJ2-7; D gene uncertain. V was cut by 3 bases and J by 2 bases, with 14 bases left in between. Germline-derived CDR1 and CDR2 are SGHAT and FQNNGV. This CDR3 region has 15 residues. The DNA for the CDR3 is TGTGCCAGCAGCTTTGTAATGCGGACGACCTACGAGCAGTACTTC. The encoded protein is CASSFVMRTTYEQYF.

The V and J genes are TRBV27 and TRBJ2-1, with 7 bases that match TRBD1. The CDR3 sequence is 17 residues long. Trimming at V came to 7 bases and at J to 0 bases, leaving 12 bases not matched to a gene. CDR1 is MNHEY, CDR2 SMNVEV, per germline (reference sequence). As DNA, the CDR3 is TGTGCCAGCACCATTAGGGGGCTGGCAAGCTCCTACAATGAGCAGTTCTTC. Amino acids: CASTIRGLASSYNEQFF.